These T cell receptor beta chains were read from a single sample in a study of blood T cell repertoires in COVID-19. Data came from immunoSEQ multiplex PCR; TCRdb stores just in-frame clones and leaves some out. This sample has fewer than 140,000 clones; less than 80% occur once, and the top ten carry 6.2%. Sequencing was carried out using peripheral blood. The receptors derive from a man at least 80 years old with COVID-19, enrolled during active disease. CDR3s leave out the opening cysteine and the closing phenylalanine or tryptophan. Expanded clones are given a class, and other clones once, few, many or no size at all.

>once|TRBV18
ASSPQSGGETQY
>.|TRBV5-4
ASSLPRAGGTHEQY
>.|TRBV7-2
ASSLGGSLTYEQY
>.|TRBV2
ASSETAGPQPQH
>.|TRBV6-5
ASSYRGRVGYT
>.|TRBV5-5
ASSLVLWSGEKLF
>.|TRBV7-2
ASSSYLDYEQY
>.|TRBV6-5
ASSYMGPYGYT
>.|TRBV6-5
ASSYSGTVGSPLH
>.|TRBV5-1
ASSFGTSGIAGELF
>.|TRBV5-1
ASSPVADSAGNTIY
>.|TRBV2
ATTLGALETQY
>.|TRBV28
ASTRGNTIY
>few|TRBV11-2
ASSPRGMGRGETQY
>.|TRBV28
ASSLDRVSPLH
>once|TRBV18
ASSPETGIGNTIY
>.|TRBV9
ASSLGQGSQPQH
>.|TRBV2
ASRTQRQGFGVSGANVLT